The present TCR beta chain was sequenced within a study of technical replicates of blood from several donors. The germline V gene has CDR1 LNHNV and CDR2 YYDKDF (reference sequence). Trimming left V 1 base short and J 10 bases short, with 10 bases between. This CDR3 comprises 12 residues. This table comes from immunoSEQ multiplex PCR, and its TCRdb copy is limited to in-frame clones, with some not included. Of 75,000 to 95,000 clones detected, about nine tenths appear once; the ten largest clones hold approximately 0.27%. This chain uses TRBV15 with TRBJ2-5, with D maybe TRBD1 (6 bases). The sample consisted of T cells isolated from PBMCs. This sequence was found in a human donor in good health. For the CDR3, the DNA is TGTGCCACCAGCAGAGTGGGGGCCAGCCAGTACTTC. Residues: CATSRVGASQYF.